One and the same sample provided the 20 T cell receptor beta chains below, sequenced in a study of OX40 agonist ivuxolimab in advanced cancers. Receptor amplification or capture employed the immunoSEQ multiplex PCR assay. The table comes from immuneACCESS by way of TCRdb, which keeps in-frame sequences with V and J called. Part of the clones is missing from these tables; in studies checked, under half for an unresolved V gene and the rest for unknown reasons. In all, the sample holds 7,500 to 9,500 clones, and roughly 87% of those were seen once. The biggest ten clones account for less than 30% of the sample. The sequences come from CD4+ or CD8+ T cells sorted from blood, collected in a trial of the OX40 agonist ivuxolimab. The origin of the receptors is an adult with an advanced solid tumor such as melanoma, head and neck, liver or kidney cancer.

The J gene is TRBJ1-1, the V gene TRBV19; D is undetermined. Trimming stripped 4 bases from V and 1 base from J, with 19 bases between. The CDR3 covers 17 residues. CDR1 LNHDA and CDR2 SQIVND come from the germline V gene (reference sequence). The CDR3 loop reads CASSSPGGNRWNTEAFF. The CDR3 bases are TGTGCCAGTAGTAGTCCTGGCGGCAACCGCTGGAACACTGAAGCTTTCTTT.

The CDR3 DNA reads TGTGCCAGCAGGCCTTTGCGGGGGCTTGACAATGAGCAGTTCTTC. Translated, it gives CASRPLRGLDNEQFF. The rearrangement uses TRBV6-5 and TRBJ2-1, with TRBD2 as a possible D gene (7 bases). The V end lost 6 bases, the J end lost 5 bases, and 17 bases lay between the germline ends. CDR1 MNHEY and CDR2 SVGAGI come from the germline V gene. The CDR3 is made up of 15 amino acids.

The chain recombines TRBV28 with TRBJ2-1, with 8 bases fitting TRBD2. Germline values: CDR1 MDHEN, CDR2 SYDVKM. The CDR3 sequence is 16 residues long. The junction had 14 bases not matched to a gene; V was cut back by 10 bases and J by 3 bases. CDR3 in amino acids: CAIQTGKREYYNEQFF. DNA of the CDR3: TGTGCCATCCAAACAGGAAAGCGGGAGTACTACAATGAGCAGTTCTTC.

The CDR3 DNA reads as TGTGCCAGCAGCCCCAAGATATTTAAGGACAGGGGGAGCAATCAGCCCCAGCATTTT. Translating gives CASSPKIFKDRGSNQPQHF. This sequence joins TRBV7-4 and TRBJ1-5; 10 bases are shared with TRBD1. The CDR3 has 19 residues. Germline values: CDR1 SGHVT, CDR2 SQSDAQ. V trimming: 5 bases; J trimming: 1 base; junction bases outside the gene matches: 14. Using reference TRBV7-4 and TRBJ1-5 for the parts outside the CDR3, the full variable domain is GAGVSQSPRYKVAKRGRDVALRCDSISGHVTLYWYRQTLGQGSEVLTYSQSDAQRDKSGRPSGRFSAERPERSVSTLKIQRTEQGDSAVYLCASSPKIFKDRGSNQPQHFGDGTRLSIL.

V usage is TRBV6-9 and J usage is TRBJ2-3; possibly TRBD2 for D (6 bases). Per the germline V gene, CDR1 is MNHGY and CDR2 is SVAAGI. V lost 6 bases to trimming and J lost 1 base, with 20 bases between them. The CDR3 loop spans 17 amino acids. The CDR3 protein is CASRSSDQKGGTDTQYF. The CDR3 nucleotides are TGTGCCAGCAGATCTAGCGACCAGAAGGGTGGCACAGATACGCAGTATTTT.

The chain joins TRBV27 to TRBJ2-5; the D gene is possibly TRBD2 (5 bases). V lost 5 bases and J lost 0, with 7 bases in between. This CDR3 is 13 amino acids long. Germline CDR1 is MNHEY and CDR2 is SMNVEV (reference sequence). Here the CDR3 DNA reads TGTGCCAGCAGTCATAGCGACCAAGAGACCCAGTACTTC. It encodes CASSHSDQETQYF.

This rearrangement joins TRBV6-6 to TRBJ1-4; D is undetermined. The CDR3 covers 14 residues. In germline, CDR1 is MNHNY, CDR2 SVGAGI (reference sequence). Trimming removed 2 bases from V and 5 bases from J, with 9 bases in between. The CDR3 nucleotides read TGTGCCAGCAGTTACCCCAGAGAGAATGAAAAACTGTTTTTT. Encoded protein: CASSYPRENEKLFF.

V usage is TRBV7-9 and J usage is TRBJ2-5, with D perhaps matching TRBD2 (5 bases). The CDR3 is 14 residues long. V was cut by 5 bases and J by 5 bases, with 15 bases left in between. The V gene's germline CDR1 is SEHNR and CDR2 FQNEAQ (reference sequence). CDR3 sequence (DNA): TGTGCCAGCAGCGAACGGCCTAGCCACGAGACCCAGTACTTC. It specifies CASSERPSHETQYF.

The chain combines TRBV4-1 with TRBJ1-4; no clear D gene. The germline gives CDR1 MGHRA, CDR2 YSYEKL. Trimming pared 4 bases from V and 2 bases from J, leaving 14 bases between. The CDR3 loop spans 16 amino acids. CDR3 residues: CASSLDRYRTNEKLFF. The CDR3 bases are TGCGCCAGCAGCCTGGACCGATACCGGACTAATGAAAAACTGTTTTTT.

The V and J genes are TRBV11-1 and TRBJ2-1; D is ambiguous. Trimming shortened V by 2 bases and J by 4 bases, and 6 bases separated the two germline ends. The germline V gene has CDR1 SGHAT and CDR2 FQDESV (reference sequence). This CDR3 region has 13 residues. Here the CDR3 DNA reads TGTGCCAGCAGCTTAACGGTATACAATGAGCAGTTCTTC. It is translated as CASSLTVYNEQFF.

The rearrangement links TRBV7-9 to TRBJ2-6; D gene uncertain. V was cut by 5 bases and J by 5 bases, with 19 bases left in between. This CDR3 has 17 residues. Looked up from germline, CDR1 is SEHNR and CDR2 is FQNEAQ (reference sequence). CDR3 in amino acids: CASSPPGSAGWANVLTF. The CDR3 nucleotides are TGTGCCAGCAGCCCCCCTGGCAGTGCCGGCTGGGCCAACGTCCTGACTTTC. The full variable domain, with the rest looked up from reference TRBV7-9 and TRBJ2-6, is DTGVSQNPRHKITKRGQNVTFRCDPISEHNRLYWYRQTLGQGPEFLTYFQNEAQLEKSRLLSDRFSAERPKGSFSTLEIQRTEQGDSAMYLCASSPPGSAGWANVLTFGAGSRLTVL.

The CDR3 sequence: CASSERGYEQYF. CDR3 in DNA: TGTGCCAGCAGTGAACGCGGGTACGAGCAGTACTTC. V is TRBV25-1 and J is TRBJ2-7, with TRBD2 as a possible D gene (5 bases). CDR1 is MGHDK and CDR2 is SYGVNS in the germline V gene. With 2 bases removed from V and 4 bases from J, the gap between germline ends came to 6 bases. This CDR3 region has 12 residues.

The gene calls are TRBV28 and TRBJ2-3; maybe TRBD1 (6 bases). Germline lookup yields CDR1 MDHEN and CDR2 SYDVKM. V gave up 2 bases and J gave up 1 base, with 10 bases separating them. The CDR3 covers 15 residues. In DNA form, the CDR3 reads TGTGCCAGCAGTTTAGGACAGAGACGCACAGATACGCAGTATTTT. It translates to CASSLGQRRTDTQYF.

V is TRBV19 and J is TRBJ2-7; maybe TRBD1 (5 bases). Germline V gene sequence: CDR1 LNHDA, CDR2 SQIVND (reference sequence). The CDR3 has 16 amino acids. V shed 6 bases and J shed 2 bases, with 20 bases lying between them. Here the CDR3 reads CASSVLGDSNPYEQYF. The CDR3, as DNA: TGTGCCAGTAGCGTCCTCGGAGACAGCAACCCCTACGAGCAGTACTTC.

The CDR3 sequence: CASSATPGGAKNIQYF. For the CDR3, the DNA is TGTGCCAGCAGCGCTACCCCAGGGGGGGCCAAAAACATTCAGTACTTC. This rearrangement joins TRBV9 to TRBJ2-4, with D tentatively TRBD1 (7 bases). CDR3 length: 16 residues. Looked up from germline, CDR1 is SGDLS and CDR2 is YYNGEE. The V and J ends lost 3 bases and 1 base respectively, with 14 bases between them.

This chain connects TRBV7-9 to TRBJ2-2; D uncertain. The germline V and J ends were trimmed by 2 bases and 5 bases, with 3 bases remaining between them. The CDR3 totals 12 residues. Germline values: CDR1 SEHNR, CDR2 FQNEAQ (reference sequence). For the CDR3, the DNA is TGTGCCAGCAGCTTACTGACCGGGGAGCTGTTTTTT. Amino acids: CASSLLTGELFF.

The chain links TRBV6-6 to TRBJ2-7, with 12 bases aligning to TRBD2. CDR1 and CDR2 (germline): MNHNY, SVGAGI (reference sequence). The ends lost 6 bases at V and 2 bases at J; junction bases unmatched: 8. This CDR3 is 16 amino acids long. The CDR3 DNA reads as TGTGCCAGCAGGATACTAGCGGGAGGTGCCACCTACGAGCAGTACTTC. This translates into CASRILAGGATYEQYF.

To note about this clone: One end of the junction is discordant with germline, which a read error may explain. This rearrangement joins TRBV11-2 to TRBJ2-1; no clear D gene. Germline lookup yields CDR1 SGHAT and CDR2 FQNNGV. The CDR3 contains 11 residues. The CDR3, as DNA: TGTGCCATCATAAGGACGCATGAGCTGGTCTTC. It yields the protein CAIIRTHELVF.

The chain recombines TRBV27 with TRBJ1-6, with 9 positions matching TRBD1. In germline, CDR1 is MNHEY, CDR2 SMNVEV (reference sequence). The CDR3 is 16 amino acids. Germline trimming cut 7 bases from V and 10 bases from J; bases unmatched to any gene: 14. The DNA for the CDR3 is TGTGCCAGCACTCAATCGTCCGGGACAGGGCGGTCACCCCTCCACTTT. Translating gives CASTQSSGTGRSPLHF.

CDR3 nucleotides: TGTGCCAGCAGCTTAAGCCCCCCAACTAGCTCCCTCTTCGAGCAGTACTTC. Translated, it gives CASSLSPPTSSLFEQYF. V usage is TRBV7-6 and J usage is TRBJ2-7, with D possibly matching TRBD2 (6 bases). The length of the CDR3 is 17 residues. Deletions cut 2 bases from V and 6 bases from J, with 23 bases between. Germline assignment: CDR1 SGHVS and CDR2 FNYEAQ.